This entry describes one T cell receptor beta chain. Per the study methods: How many nucleated cells were present was estimated from reference gene primer amplification. Produced via immunoSEQ multiplex PCR; TCRdb's table is partial and in-frame only. V and J calls and clone size are copied from that table; D and trimming were computed from the DNA. This table holds about 160,000 clones, around 86% found once. Germline loops: CDR1 SGHRS, CDR2 YFSETQ. This CDR3 region has 13 residues. The germline V and J ends were trimmed by 6 bases and 1 base, with 9 bases remaining between them. The data are from a study of blood T cell repertoires in COVID-19. Study summary: Collection of acute and convalescent COVID-19 samples took place in the United States, Italy and Spain. PBMCs, B-cell-depleted T cells, or T cells provided the cDNA or gDNA that made up the material.

The chain carries TRBV5-1 and TRBJ2-3; D not resolved. Sequenced material: peripheral blood. This TCR derives from a man aged 65 to 85 who had recovered from COVID-19. CDR3 coding DNA: TGCGCCAGCAAGACGAGCGGCACAGATACGCAGTATTTT. Its translation: CASKTSGTDTQYF. The whole variable domain, filled in from reference TRBV5-1 and TRBJ2-3, reads KAGVTQTPRYLIKTRGQQVTLSCSPISGHRSVSWYQQTPGQGLQFLFEYFSETQRNKGNFPGRFSGRQFSNSRSEMNVSTLELGDSALYLCASKTSGTDTQYFGPGTRLTVL.